This TCR beta chain appears in the sequencing data of a study of shared clonotypes between healthy human individuals. Using immunoSEQ multiplex PCR, the repertoire was profiled, and TCRdb retains in-frame clones only, with some absent. Found here are 900,000 to 1,200,000 clones, approximately 80% of them singletons; the top ten hold 0.5% to 0.65%. The CDR3 is 13 residues long. CDR1 and CDR2 from the germline V gene are MNHEY and SVGAGI. Trimming removed 6 bases at V and 7 bases at J, with 15 bases between. The chain has TRBV6-5 and TRBJ1-1; D not resolved. Sequencing was done on a sample of memory CD4+ T cells from PBMCs. Subset: CD45RA-negative fraction. This sequence originates from a man between 18 and 29 years old in good health. Some clones in this sample may be carry-over from other donors' samples. The CDR3 region has the DNA TGTGCCAGCAGCCGACGATCTGTGTATGAAGCTTTCTTT. It specifies CASSRRSVYEAFF.